This T cell receptor beta chain was identified in a study of T cells after yellow fever vaccination. With V trimmed by 5 bases and J by 4 bases, 8 bases remained unmatched. Germline CDR1 and CDR2: DFQATT and SNEGSKA (reference sequence). CDR3 length: 14 amino acids. This clonotype was found a few times. TCRdb itself ran the 5' RACE reads through MiXCR, one entry per CDR3 protein. The sample records about 400,000 distinct CDR3 sequences, around a tenth being singletons. V gene TRBV20-1 combines with J gene TRBJ1-5; 7 nucleotides line up with TRBD1. Sequencing was performed on PBMCs, taken on the day of the first yellow fever vaccination. The receptor was isolated from a man between 18 and 35 years old who received the YFV17D yellow fever vaccine. CDR3 sequence (DNA): TGCAGTGCTGAACGACAGGGAGCAAATCAGCCCCAGCATTTT. As protein: CSAERQGANQPQHF.